This T cell receptor (beta chain) was observed in a study of blood T cell repertoires in COVID-19. Whole-study context: Both acute and convalescent COVID-19 samples were obtained from the United States, Italy and Spain. From T cells, B-cell-depleted T cells, or PBMCs came the material, which was cDNA or gDNA.

The V and J ends lost 0 bases and 11 bases respectively, with 17 bases between them. The CDR3 has 14 residues. Germline V gene sequence: CDR1 SGHRS, CDR2 YFSETQ. This clone occurred once. In the source study's methods: Amplifying reference gene primers gave estimates of nucleated cell counts. Sequenced by immunoSEQ multiplex PCR; TCRdb stores in-frame clones only, minus some. That table gives V, J and clone size, and the DNA gave D and trimming. The sample consists of about 150,000 clones, 82% of them appearing once. This receptor was obtained from a human donor with acute or convalescent COVID-19. The donor label of this sample is uncertain. The rearrangement links TRBV5-1 to TRBJ1-1, with a weak D call TRBD1 (5 bases). The sequencing input was peripheral blood. The CDR3 DNA follows: TGCGCCAGCAGCTTGGAAGGTGCAAGGGGTGGGGCTTTCTTT. Its protein is CASSLEGARGGAFF.